The present TCR beta chain was sequenced within a study of blood T cell repertoires in COVID-19. The wider study: Sample material is recorded as cDNA or gDNA derived from T cells, B-cell-depleted T cells, or PBMCs.

A single count supports this clone. TCRdb's copy holds only in-frame clones and misses some; the assay was immunoSEQ multiplex PCR. The sample lists around 220,000 clones, around 91% occurring once. Clinical histories supplied by participants themselves formed the basis of cohort assignment. No more than 2 weeks before study entry, exposed participants had met a case of COVID-19. This CDR3 has 16 residues. V was clipped by 2 bases and J by 5 bases; unmatched bases: 8. Germline V gene sequence: CDR1 SGDLS, CDR2 YYNGEE. This sequence joins TRBV9 and TRBJ2-5; 11 nucleotides match TRBD1. Specimen: PBMCs or T cells enriched from blood (not recorded which). This receptor was obtained from a man aged 30 to 45 who had been exposed to COVID-19. The CDR3 reads CASSVWDRGFEETQYF. CDR3 in DNA: TGTGCCAGCAGCGTGTGGGACAGGGGGTTTGAGGAGACCCAGTACTTC.